The clone carrying this T cell receptor (beta chain) was seen repeatedly, ten times or more. This CDR3 comprises 11 residues. Germline V gene lookup returns CDR1 MGHDK and CDR2 SYGVNS. The V end lost 4 bases, the J end lost 10 bases, and 10 bases lay between the germline ends. The record originates from a study of human T cells and chemical hapten exposure. MiXCR, run by TCRdb on the 5' RACE reads, gives a single entry per CDR3 protein. Among approximately 140,000 distinct CDR3 sequences listed, about 4% were seen once. Total RNA extraction was carried out from unfractionated whole blood. The sequence was obtained from a female donor in good health. The V and J genes are TRBV25-1 and TRBJ1-1, with D perhaps TRBD1 (6 bases). The DNA for the CDR3 is TGTGCCAGCAGTGGGGGGCTTGGAGCTTTCTTT. Its translation is CASSGGLGAFF.